This T cell receptor (beta chain) was obtained from a study of T cell responses to AZD1222 COVID-19 vaccine (dated by TCRdb to the early 2020s). Notes on the research overall: A total of under 250 trial participants underwent TCR sequencing, of whom roughly 210 had received two doses of AZD1222 and 26 had received two doses of the MenACWY control vaccine. Trial participants were enrolled by age into 18-55, 56-69 and 70-plus year subgroups, with about 150, 28 and 57 TCR-sequenced participants respectively.

Broad study findings and their caveats: In the small 56-69-year group, the increase in depth fell short of significance, most likely because of low power. Reportedly, close to half of the unique spike-specific TCRs recognized epitopes lying outside the regions that are mutated in the B.1.351 and B.1.1.7 variants. Spike-specific TCR breadth and depth rose significantly after two AZD1222 doses compared with day 0 and with MenACWY recipients. Conclusions about previously exposed vaccinees are limited because only six or seven AZD1222 recipients were SARS-CoV-2 seropositive at baseline. Participants were mostly white British, with more females than males. The authors suggested clonal diversity may have been underestimated. Because no day 14 peak-response samples were available, repertoires were characterized only after the peak T cell response. The whole spike protein was spanned by vaccine-associated CD4 TCRs, and dominant responses were seen in regions 160-218 and 743-854.

As for this clone: It lacks a known antigen. No much larger clone exists at a distance of one base, and base qualities are not known.

This sample's time point label indicates: about 28 days (+/-7) after the second vaccine dose. AZD1222 recipients given second doses at about 4 weeks or at about 12 weeks were pooled, since spike-specific TCR depth and breadth were not found to differ between the two schedules. Samples from vaccinated people were obtained from the UK trials COV001 and COV002, which included a single-blind randomized controlled phase 2/3 trial of AZD1222 (ChAdOx1 nCoV-19) in healthy adults. For TCRbeta chain sequencing, PBMC samples were collected from trial participants at day 0 and at day 28 after the second dose. Per the germline V gene (reference sequence), LGHDT is the CDR1 and YNNKEL is the CDR2. Reading from cysteine to phenylalanine, the CDR3 counts 17 amino acids. Only the CDR3 DNA is retained, 51 bases long and in frame from the first base. V has 4 bases trimmed and J has 9 bases trimmed; junction bases matching no gene number 16.

The CDR3 regions of human TCRbeta chains were analyzed by immunosequencing. Per the original workflow: TCRs in the repertoires were matched against a reference library of SARS-CoV-2-specific TCRs that had been generated with the MIRA antigen-specificity platform. Breadth was defined as the fraction of unique TCRs that were SARS-CoV-2-associated. Depth was defined as the fraction of total T cells that were SARS-CoV-2-associated. Each spike-specific TCR was assigned to its reactive spike region and to a CD4 or CD8 class using the MIRA data. Log10-transformed breadth and depth values were compared by one-way ANOVA with Sidak's multiple comparisons tests. The table comes from immuneACCESS by way of TCRdb, which keeps in-frame sequences with V and J called. Part of the clones is missing from these tables; in studies checked, under half for an unresolved V gene and the rest for unknown reasons. That table supplies the V and J calls and clone size; D and trimming were determined from the DNA. A total of about 200,000 clones appear in this sample, 80% to 95% of them only once. Together, the top ten hold roughly 1% of the sample.

This clonotype originated in an adult who received the AZD1222 COVID-19 vaccine. The material sequenced was peripheral blood, taken 28 days after the second AZD1222 dose. The rearrangement joined TRBV3-1 (or the pseudogene TRBV3-2) to TRBJ2-1; 9 junctional bases match TRBD1. The DNA reads TGTGCCAGCAGCCTTTTTAACCCGGGACAGGGTACAAGTGAGCAGTTCTTC. Its product reads: CASSLFNPGQGTSEQFF.